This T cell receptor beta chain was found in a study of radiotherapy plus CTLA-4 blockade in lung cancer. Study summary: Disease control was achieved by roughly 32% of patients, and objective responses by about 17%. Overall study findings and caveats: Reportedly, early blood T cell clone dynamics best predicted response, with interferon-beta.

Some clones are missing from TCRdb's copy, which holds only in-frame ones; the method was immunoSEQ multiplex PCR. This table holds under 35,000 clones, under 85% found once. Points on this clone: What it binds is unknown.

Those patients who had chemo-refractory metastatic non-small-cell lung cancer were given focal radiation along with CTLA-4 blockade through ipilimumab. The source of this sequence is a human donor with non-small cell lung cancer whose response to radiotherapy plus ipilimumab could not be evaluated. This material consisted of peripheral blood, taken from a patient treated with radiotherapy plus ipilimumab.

CDR3: CASSVLGQGRGYTF. The CDR3 DNA sequence: TGTGCCAGCAGTGTGTTGGGACAGGGACGTGGCTACACCTTC. This chain uses TRBV2 with TRBJ1-2, with 9 bases identical to TRBD1. Unmatched junction bases numbered 7, after V lost 4 bases and J lost 7 bases. The CDR3 runs 14 residues. The germline V gene encodes CDR1 SNHLY and CDR2 FYNNEI. The whole variable domain, remainder taken from reference TRBV2 and TRBJ1-2, is EPEVTQTPSHQVTQMGQEVILRCVPISNHLYFYWYRQILGQKVEFLVSFYNNEISEKSEIFDDQFSVERPDGSNFTLKIRSTKLEDSAMYFCASSVLGQGRGYTFGSGTRLTVV.